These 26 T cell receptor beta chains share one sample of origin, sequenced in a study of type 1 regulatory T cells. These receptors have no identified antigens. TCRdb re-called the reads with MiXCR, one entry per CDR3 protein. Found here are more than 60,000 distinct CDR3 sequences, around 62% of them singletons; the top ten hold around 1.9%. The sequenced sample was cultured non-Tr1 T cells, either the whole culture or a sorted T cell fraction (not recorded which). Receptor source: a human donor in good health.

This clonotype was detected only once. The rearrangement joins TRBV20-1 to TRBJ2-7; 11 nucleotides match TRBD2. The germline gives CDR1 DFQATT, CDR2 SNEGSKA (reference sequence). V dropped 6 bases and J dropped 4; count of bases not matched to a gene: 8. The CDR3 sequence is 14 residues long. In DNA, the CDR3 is TGCAGTGCCGAAGGGACTAGCGGAGATTACGAGCAGTACTTC. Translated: CSAEGTSGDYEQYF.

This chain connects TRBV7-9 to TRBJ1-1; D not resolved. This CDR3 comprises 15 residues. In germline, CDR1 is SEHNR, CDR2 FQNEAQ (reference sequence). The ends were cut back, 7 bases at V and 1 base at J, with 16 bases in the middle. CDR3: CASIPTPGSNTEAFF. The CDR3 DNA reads TGTGCCAGCATCCCCACCCCGGGTTCGAACACTGAAGCTTTCTTT.

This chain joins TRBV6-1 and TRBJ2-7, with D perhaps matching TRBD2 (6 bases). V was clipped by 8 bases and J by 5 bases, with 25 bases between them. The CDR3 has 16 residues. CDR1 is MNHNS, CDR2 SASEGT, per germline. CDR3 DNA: TGTGCCAGCGCCAGACACATTCGGGAGCCCGGAGACGAGCAGTACTTC. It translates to CASARHIREPGDEQYF.

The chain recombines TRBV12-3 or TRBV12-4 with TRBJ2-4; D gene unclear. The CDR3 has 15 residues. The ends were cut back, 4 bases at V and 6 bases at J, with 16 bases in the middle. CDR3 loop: CASSSIMRQGNIQYF. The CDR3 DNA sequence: TGTGCCAGCAGTTCCATAATGAGGCAAGGAAACATTCAGTACTTC.

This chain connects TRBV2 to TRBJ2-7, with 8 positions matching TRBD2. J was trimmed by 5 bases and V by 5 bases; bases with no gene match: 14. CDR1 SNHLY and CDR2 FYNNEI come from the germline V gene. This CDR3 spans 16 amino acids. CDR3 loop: CASSPPGGTRGDEQYF. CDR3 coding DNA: TGTGCCAGCAGTCCCCCAGGAGGGACTAGGGGTGACGAGCAGTACTTC.

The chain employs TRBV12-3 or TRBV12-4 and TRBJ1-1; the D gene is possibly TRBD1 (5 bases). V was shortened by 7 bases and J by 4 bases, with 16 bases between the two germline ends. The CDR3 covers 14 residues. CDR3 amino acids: CASTIDSTSTEAFF. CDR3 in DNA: TGTGCCAGCACTATAGACAGCACCTCCACTGAAGCTTTCTTT.

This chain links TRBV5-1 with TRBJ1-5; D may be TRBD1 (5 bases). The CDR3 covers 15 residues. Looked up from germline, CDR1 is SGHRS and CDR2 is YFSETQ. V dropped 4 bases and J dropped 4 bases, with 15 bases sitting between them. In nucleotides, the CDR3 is TGCGCCAGCAGCCATTGGGACGGGGTAAATCAGCCCCAGCATTTT. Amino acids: CASSHWDGVNQPQHF.

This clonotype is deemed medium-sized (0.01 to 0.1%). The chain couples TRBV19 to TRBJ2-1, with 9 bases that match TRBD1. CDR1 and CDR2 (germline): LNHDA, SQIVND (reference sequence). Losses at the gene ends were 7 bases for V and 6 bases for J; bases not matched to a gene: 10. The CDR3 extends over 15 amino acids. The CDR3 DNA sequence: TGTGCCAGTACTGACGTCGGGACAGGGACCAATGAGCAGTTCTTC. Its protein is CASTDVGTGTNEQFF.

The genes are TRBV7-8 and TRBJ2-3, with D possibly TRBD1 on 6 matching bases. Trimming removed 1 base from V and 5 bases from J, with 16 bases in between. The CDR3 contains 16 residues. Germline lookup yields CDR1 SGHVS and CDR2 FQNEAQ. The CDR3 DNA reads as TGTGCCAGCAGCTTAGGCGGCCGGACAGCAAGAGATACGCAGTATTTT. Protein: CASSLGGRTARDTQYF.

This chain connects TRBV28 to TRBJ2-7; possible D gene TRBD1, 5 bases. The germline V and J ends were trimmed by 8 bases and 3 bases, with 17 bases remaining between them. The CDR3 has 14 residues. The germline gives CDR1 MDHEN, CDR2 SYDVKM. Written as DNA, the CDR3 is TGTGCCAGCGCTAAACAGGCCCCGGACTACGAGCAGTACTTC. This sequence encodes CASAKQAPDYEQYF.

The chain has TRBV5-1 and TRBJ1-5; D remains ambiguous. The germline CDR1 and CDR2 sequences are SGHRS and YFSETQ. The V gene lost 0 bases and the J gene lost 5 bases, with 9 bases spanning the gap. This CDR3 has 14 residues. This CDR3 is CASSLAGIDQPQHF. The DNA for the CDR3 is TGCGCCAGCAGCTTGGCAGGTATCGATCAGCCCCAGCATTTT.

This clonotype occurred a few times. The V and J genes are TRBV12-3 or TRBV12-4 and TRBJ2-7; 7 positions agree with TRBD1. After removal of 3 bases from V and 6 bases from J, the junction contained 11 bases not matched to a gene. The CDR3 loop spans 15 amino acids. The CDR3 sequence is CASSLVGGQGLEQYF. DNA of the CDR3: TGTGCCAGCAGTTTGGTAGGGGGCCAGGGCCTCGAGCAGTACTTC.

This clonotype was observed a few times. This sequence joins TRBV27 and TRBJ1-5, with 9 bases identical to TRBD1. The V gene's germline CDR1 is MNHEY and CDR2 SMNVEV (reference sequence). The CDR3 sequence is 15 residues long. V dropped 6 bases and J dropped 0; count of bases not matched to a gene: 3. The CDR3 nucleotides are TGTGCCAGCAGGACAGGGGGAGATAGCAATCAGCCCCAGCATTTT. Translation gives CASRTGGDSNQPQHF.

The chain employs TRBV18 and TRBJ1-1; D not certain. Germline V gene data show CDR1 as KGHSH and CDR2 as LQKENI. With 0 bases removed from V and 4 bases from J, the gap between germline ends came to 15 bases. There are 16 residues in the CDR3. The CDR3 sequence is CASSPPGQRGTTEAFF. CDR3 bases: TGTGCCAGCTCACCACCTGGTCAACGGGGAACCACTGAAGCTTTCTTT.

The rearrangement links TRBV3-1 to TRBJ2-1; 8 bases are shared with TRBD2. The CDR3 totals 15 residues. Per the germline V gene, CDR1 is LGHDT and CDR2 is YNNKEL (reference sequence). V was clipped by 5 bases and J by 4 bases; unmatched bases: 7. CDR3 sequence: CASSIRRGGYNEQFF. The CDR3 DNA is TGTGCCAGCAGCATCCGACGGGGGGGGTACAATGAGCAGTTCTTC.

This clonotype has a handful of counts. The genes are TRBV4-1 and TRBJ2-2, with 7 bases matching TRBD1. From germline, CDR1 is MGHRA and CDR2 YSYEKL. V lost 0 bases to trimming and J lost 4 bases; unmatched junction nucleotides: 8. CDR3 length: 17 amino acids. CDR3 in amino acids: CASSQDIMGQPTGELFF. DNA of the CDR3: TGCGCCAGCAGCCAAGATATAATGGGACAGCCCACCGGGGAGCTGTTTTTT.

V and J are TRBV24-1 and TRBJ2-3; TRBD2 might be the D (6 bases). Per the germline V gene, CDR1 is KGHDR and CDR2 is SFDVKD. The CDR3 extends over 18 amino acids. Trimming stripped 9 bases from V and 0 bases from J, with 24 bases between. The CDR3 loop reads CATEASGLLTSSTDTQYF. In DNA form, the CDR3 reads TGTGCCACCGAAGCCTCGGGACTCCTTACTTCTAGCACAGATACGCAGTATTTT.

The CDR3 DNA follows: TGTGCCAGCAAATGGACAGCTAGCACAGATACGCAGTATTTT. Translated, it gives CASKWTASTDTQYF. This rearrangement joins TRBV2 to TRBJ2-3; D is possibly TRBD1 (6 bases). The CDR3 is made up of 14 amino acids. Germline CDR1 is SNHLY and CDR2 is FYNNEI. Between the trimmed V and J ends, which lost 7 bases and 0 bases, there was a span of 11 bases. The whole variable domain, filled in from reference TRBV2 and TRBJ2-3, reads EPEVTQTPSHQVTQMGQEVILRCVPISNHLYFYWYRQILGQKVEFLVSFYNNEISEKSEIFDDQFSVERPDGSNFTLKIRSTKLEDSAMYFCASKWTASTDTQYFGPGTRLTVL.

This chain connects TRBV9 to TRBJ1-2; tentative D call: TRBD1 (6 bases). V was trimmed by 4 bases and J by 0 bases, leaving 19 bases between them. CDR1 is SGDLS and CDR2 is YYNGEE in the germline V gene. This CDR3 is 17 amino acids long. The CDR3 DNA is TGTGCCAGCAGCCCGCGAGGGGGGGCAGGAGCTAACTATGGCTACACCTTC. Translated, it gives CASSPRGGAGANYGYTF.

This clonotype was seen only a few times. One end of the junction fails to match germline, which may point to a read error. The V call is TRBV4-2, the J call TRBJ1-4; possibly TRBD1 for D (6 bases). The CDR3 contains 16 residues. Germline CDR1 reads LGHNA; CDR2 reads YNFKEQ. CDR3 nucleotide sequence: TGTGCCAGCACCCAACAGGGAAGTACGACTAATGAAAAACTGTTTTTT. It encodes CASTQQGSTTNEKLFF.

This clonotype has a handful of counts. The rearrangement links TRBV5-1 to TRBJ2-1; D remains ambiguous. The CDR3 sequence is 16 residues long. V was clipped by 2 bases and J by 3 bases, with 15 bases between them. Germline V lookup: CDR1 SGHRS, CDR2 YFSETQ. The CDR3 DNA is TGCGCCAGCAGCTTCACCCCGGGTTCGAGCTACAATGAGCAGTTCTTC. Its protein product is CASSFTPGSSYNEQFF. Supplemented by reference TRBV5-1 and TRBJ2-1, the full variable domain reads KAGVTQTPRYLIKTRGQQVTLSCSPISGHRSVSWYQQTPGQGLQFLFEYFSETQRNKGNFPGRFSGRQFSNSRSEMNVSTLELGDSALYLCASSFTPGSSYNEQFFGPGTRLTVL.

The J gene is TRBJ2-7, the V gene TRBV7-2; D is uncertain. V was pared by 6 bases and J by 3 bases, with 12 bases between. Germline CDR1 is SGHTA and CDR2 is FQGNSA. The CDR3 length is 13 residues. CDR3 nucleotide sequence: TGTGCCAGCAGTTCAGCAGTAGGCTACGAGCAGTACTTC. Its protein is CASSSAVGYEQYF. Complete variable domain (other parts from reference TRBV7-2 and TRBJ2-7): GAGVSQSPSNKVTEKGKDVELRCDPISGHTALYWYRQSLGQGLEFLIYFQGNSAPDKSGLPSDRFSAERTGGSVSTLTIQRTQQEDSAVYLCASSSAVGYEQYFGPGTRLTVT.

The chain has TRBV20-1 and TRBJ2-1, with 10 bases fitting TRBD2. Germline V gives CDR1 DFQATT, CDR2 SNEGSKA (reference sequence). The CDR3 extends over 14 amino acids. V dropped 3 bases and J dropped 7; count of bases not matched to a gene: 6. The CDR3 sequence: CSARVDSGRNEQFF. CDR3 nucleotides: TGCAGTGCTAGGGTTGATAGCGGGAGGAATGAGCAGTTCTTC.

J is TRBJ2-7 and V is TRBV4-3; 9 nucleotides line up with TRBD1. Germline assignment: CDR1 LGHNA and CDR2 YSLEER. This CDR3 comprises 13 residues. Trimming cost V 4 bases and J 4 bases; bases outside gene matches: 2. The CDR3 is CASSPDRGYEQYF. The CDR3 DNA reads TGCGCCAGCAGCCCCGACAGGGGGTACGAGCAGTACTTC.

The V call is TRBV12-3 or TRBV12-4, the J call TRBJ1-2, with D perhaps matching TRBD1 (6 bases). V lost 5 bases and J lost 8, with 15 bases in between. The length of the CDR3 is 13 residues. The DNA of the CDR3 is TGTGCCAGCAGTCGAGCAGGGGTCGAAGGCTACACCTTC. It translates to CASSRAGVEGYTF.

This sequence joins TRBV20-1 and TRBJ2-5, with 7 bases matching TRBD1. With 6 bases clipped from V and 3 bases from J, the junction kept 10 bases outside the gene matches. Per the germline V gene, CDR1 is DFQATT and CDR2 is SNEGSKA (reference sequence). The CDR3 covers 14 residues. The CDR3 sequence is CSATGTVMEETQYF. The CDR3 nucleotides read TGCAGTGCCACCGGGACAGTCATGGAAGAGACCCAGTACTTC.